The T cell receptor beta chain described here comes from a study of human T cells and chemical hapten exposure (dated by TCRdb to the early 2020s). Regarding the study in general: For sensitization, 2% DPC in acetone was applied to a roughly 2 cm by roughly 2 cm area of upper inner arm skin. Weekly therapeutic DPC doses were additionally applied to the scalp of patients throughout the roughly 23-week study period. Patch testing was performed on the upper back with Finn chambers containing 0.01% DPC, and the patch tests were scored after 6 days according to International Contact Dermatitis Research Group standards. The patient cohort, mostly female, included alopecia areata with under or over 50% scalp involvement, alopecia totalis and alopecia universalis. Libraries were pooled for sequencing, and variation in per-sample TCR yields was attributed mainly to small differences in library volumes within the pool. This study followed changes in the peripheral blood TCR repertoire in vivo during primary and secondary sensitization of alopecia patients to the hapten diphenylcyclopropenone (DPC). Blood samples were taken from patients before sensitization (week 0) and at 2, 6 and about 24 weeks after DPC sensitization. Blood for TCR sequencing was provided by twenty-nine alopecia patients at one to four time points (pre-sensitization, 2, 6 and 24 weeks).

V gives up 0 bases and J gives up 10 bases, and the segment between their germline ends measures 12 bases. Reading from cysteine to phenylalanine, the CDR3 counts 14 amino acids. Only CDR3 DNA is held: 42 bases, read in frame from base 1. The time point label of this sample denotes: patch test 3, about 24 weeks after DPC sensitization. Explained via the paper, the treatment or condition label denotes: therapeutic diphenylcyclopropenone sensitization with weekly scalp DPC. Blood at each patch-test visit was drawn before the patch test was applied. Patients were considered eligible if aged 18 to 70, diagnosed with alopecia and deemed suitable for DPC therapy, and patients were excluded if pregnant. Total RNA was extracted from unfractionated whole blood that had been collected in Tempus Blood RNA tubes. The paper's findings and limits, for the study overall: A positive correlation was found between the number of PT1 expanded TCRs and patch test score, with significance reached at thresholds 8, 16 and 32 but not 4. All patients had alopecia, a presumed autoimmune disease, so their immune response might differ from that of healthy individuals. Repeated subsampling changed both the strength of the expansion versus patch-test correlation and the threshold at which the correlation became significant. DPC sensitization did not change the number of TCRs with a frequency above 1 in 1000, and there was no evidence of changes in global repertoire structure. Expanded TCRs formed significantly more large CDR3 similarity clusters than pre-sensitization or healthy control sets, consistent with antigen-driven responses.

The library was built by means of RACE. Sequencer: NextSeq 500. During library preparation, unique molecular identifiers were attached to individual cDNA molecules so that TCRs could be counted in a quantitative, reproducible way. Each blood RNA sample was used to sequence both TCR alpha and TCR beta chains. In the source study's methods: A median of about 87,000 TCRs per sample was observed, with a range of roughly 23,224 to 750,000. V, J and CDR3 annotation of the TCR reads was carried out using the Decombinator software suite. For the PS versus PT1 abundance plots, all samples were subsampled to the same number of TCRs (28,000). Expanded TCRs were defined as absent before sensitization and observed at least eight times at the 2-week time point. The public reads were run again by TCRdb, first through fastp at Q25 and then through MiXCR, and only productive beta chains were kept. When rows share a CDR3 protein, they turn into one entry using the most common DNA and genes. The V and J calls and clone size are TCRdb's, not the authors'. This sample gives roughly 32,000 distinct CDR3 sequences in total; nearly 6% of them show up just once. Around 5% of the sample is held by the ten biggest clonotypes.

This clonotype was found a few times. What this receptor recognizes is not known. A single base separates this from a much larger clone, so it may be a read error. This specimen consisted of whole blood, obtained in connection with sensitization to the hapten diphenylcyclopropenone (DPC). The chain was built from TRBV12-3 or TRBV12-4 and TRBJ1-4; no confident D gene assignment can be made. The TCR comes from a man younger than 45 with alopecia areata. Some clones in this sample may be carry-over from other donors' samples. Here is the DNA: TGTGCCAGCAGTTTAGCGCAATCTTCAAGAAAACTGTTTTTT. Its product reads: CASSLAQSSRKLFF.